This is a list of T cell receptor beta chains from one sample in a study of T cell responses to AZD1222 COVID-19 vaccine. Method: immunoSEQ multiplex PCR; TCRdb's copy keeps in-frame clones and lacks some. The sample shows fewer than 130,000 clones, roughly four fifths of them seen only once. Sequenced here: peripheral blood, sampled on day 0 of AZD1222 vaccination. Every receptor here comes from an adult in good health. CDR3s include the opening cysteine and the closing phenylalanine or tryptophan. A D gene is named only where the DNA matches it firmly. Clone size, where shown, is once, few, many, or a class for clones that have expanded.

V	D	J	size	CDR3	DNA
TRBV28	NA	TRBJ1-6	NA	CASGGGGMTLHF	TGTGCCAGCGGGGGGGGCGGGATGACCCTCCACTTT
TRBV6-5	TRBD2	TRBJ2-7	once	CASSYSTSGYEQYF	TGTGCCAGCAGTTACTCGACTAGCGGCTACGAGCAGTACTTC
TRBV29-1	TRBD1	TRBJ1-1	few	CVARDSLMNTEAFF	TGCGTGGCCCGGGACAGCCTCATGAACACTGAAGCTTTCTTT
TRBV9	TRBD2	TRBJ2-5	NA	CASSVAAGGQETQYF	TGTGCCAGCAGCGTAGCAGCGGGGGGACAAGAGACCCAGTACTTC
TRBV7-2	NA	TRBJ2-7	NA	CASSLPGRGFSYEQYF	TGTGCCAGCAGCTTGCCGGGCAGGGGATTTTCCTACGAGCAGTACTTC
TRBV7-2	NA	TRBJ1-2	NA	CASRQTGIDYGYTF	TGTGCCAGCAGACAAACCGGGATCGACTATGGCTACACCTTC
TRBV7-9	TRBD1	TRBJ2-7	once	CASSLFLGQGGEQYF	TGTGCCAGCAGCTTATTTCTTGGACAGGGAGGAGAGCAGTACTTC
TRBV24-1	NA	TRBJ1-5	NA	CATRSGGNQPQHF	TGTGCCACCCGTTCCGGGGGCAATCAGCCCCAGCATTTT
TRBV15	TRBD1	TRBJ1-2	NA	CATSGRGQGSGISSGYTF	TGTGCCACCAGCGGAAGAGGACAGGGGAGCGGCATCTCTTCCGGCTACACCTTC
TRBV7-2	NA	TRBJ1-6	NA	CASSSRTANSPLHF	TGTGCCAGCAGCTCGCGGACAGCTAATTCACCCCTCCACTTT
TRBV19	NA	TRBJ1-3	NA	CASSIGDGSGNTIYF	TGTGCCAGTAGTATAGGGGACGGATCTGGAAACACCATATATTTT
TRBV20-1	NA	TRBJ1-4	once	CSARDRVFVGF	TGCAGTGCTAGAGATCGGGTATTCGTTGGTTTT
TRBV28	NA	TRBJ1-6	NA	CASDRTNSPLHF	TGTGCCAGCGACAGGACCAATTCACCCCTCCACTTT
TRBV7-2	NA	TRBJ1-1	NA	CASSYSGGSYTEAFF	TGTGCCAGCAGCTACTCAGGAGGGTCTTACACTGAAGCTTTCTTT
TRBV5-3	NA	TRBJ1-5	NA	CARSPWMGDQPQHF	TGTGCCAGAAGCCCTTGGATGGGAGATCAGCCCCAGCATTTT
TRBV24-1	TRBD2	TRBJ2-3	NA	CATSSGTSGRIRSDTQYF	TGTGCCACCAGTTCGGGGACTAGCGGGAGGATAAGATCAGATACGCAGTATTTT
TRBV7-2	NA	TRBJ2-3	NA	CASSLGGGRGTDTQYF	TGTGCCAGCAGCTTGGGGGGGGGCCGTGGCACAGATACGCAGTATTTT
TRBV19	NA	TRBJ1-3	NA	CASRRGSSGNTIYF	TGTGCCAGTCGTAGGGGGTCCTCTGGAAACACCATATATTTT
TRBV28	NA	TRBJ1-2	NA	CASSPPHYGYTF	TGTGCCAGCAGTCCCCCCCACTATGGCTACACCTTC
TRBV5-5	NA	TRBJ2-4	NA	CASSSDTVAKNIQYF	TGTGCCAGCAGCTCCGACACCGTAGCCAAAAACATTCAGTACTTC
TRBV5-8	NA	TRBJ1-3	once	CASSRGQPGNTIYF	TGTGCCAGCAGCAGGGGACAACCTGGAAACACCATATATTTT
TRBV19	NA	TRBJ1-4	NA	CASSPSGARTNEKLFF	TGTGCCAGTAGCCCCTCAGGGGCTAGAACTAATGAAAAACTGTTTTTT
TRBV11-2	TRBD1	TRBJ1-4	NA	CASSSSRTGGDVSDEKLFF	TGTGCCAGCAGCTCCTCTCGGACAGGGGGCGATGTTAGCGATGAAAAACTGTTTTTT
TRBV7-2	TRBD2	TRBJ2-2	NA	CASSLRTSGAGELFF	TGTGCCAGCAGCTTAAGGACTAGCGGGGCCGGGGAGCTGTTTTTT
TRBV5-1	TRBD1	TRBJ2-5	NA	CASAERTGTIQETQYF	TGCGCCAGCGCCGAACGGACAGGGACGATACAAGAGACCCAGTACTTC
TRBV7-8	NA	TRBJ1-3	NA	CASSPQANTIYF	TGTGCCAGCAGCCCCCAGGCAAACACCATATATTTT
TRBV5-1	NA	TRBJ2-7	NA	CASSREGAGSSYEQYF	TGCGCCAGCAGCCGCGAGGGCGCGGGATCCTCCTACGAGCAGTACTTC
TRBV7-9	TRBD1	TRBJ1-4	NA	CASSAELDRVGEKLFF	TGTGCCAGCAGCGCAGAGCTGGACAGGGTAGGGGAAAAACTGTTTTTT
TRBV5-4	NA	TRBJ2-7	NA	CASSAGAPYEQYF	TGTGCCAGCAGCGCCGGGGCGCCCTACGAGCAGTACTTC
TRBV7-2	NA	TRBJ2-1	NA	CASSPRVLLNEQFF	TGTGCCAGCAGCCCCAGGGTACTGCTCAATGAGCAGTTCTTC
TRBV6-5	NA	TRBJ1-4	NA	CASSRTSNEKLFF	TGTGCCAGCAGCCGAACCTCTAATGAAAAACTGTTTTTT
TRBV2	TRBD1	TRBJ1-2	NA	CASRATGNRYGYTF	TGTGCCAGCAGGGCGACAGGGAATCGCTATGGCTACACCTTC
TRBV6-5	NA	TRBJ2-7	NA	CASKKLAEGGEQYF	TGTGCCAGCAAAAAATTAGCGGAAGGCGGTGAGCAGTACTTC
TRBV27	TRBD2	TRBJ2-3	NA	CASTPRLAADTQYF	TGTGCCAGCACCCCAAGACTAGCGGCAGATACGCAGTATTTT
TRBV7-3	NA	TRBJ1-1	NA	CASSATANTEAFF	TGTGCCAGCAGCGCCACGGCGAACACTGAAGCTTTCTTT
TRBV19	NA	TRBJ1-1	NA	CASTLESQGRSPEAFF	TGTGCCAGTACCTTGGAGTCCCAGGGAAGGAGCCCTGAAGCTTTCTTT
TRBV4-3	NA	TRBJ1-2	few	CASSQDFGKNYGYTF	TGCGCCAGCAGCCAAGACTTCGGCAAGAACTATGGCTACACCTTC
TRBV2	TRBD2	TRBJ2-1	NA	CASRRLSRLAADEQFF	TGTGCCAGCAGACGCCTTTCCAGACTAGCGGCCGATGAGCAGTTCTTC
TRBV9	NA	TRBJ2-1	NA	CASSYNPAWDEQFF	TGTGCCAGCAGCTACAACCCCGCGTGGGATGAGCAGTTCTTC
TRBV6-5	NA	TRBJ1-1	once	CASRLEGYTEAFF	TGTGCCAGCCGGCTCGAGGGGTACACTGAAGCTTTCTTT
TRBV19	NA	TRBJ2-7	NA	CASSPGVSYEQYF	TGTGCCAGTAGCCCGGGGGTAAGCTACGAGCAGTACTTC
TRBV5-4	TRBD2	TRBJ2-5	NA	CASSSRTSGETQYF	TGTGCCAGCAGCAGTAGGACTAGCGGAGAGACCCAGTACTTC
TRBV6-5	NA	TRBJ1-3	NA	CASSNPGRGNTIYF	TGTGCCAGCAGTAACCCAGGGAGGGGAAACACCATATATTTT
TRBV18	NA	TRBJ1-2	NA	CASSPRGRIYGYTF	TGTGCCAGCTCACCACGGGGACGGATCTATGGCTACACCTTC
TRBV5-4	NA	TRBJ1-1	once	CAWRTVSTEAFF	TGTGCTTGGAGGACAGTTTCCACTGAAGCTTTCTTT
TRBV6-2/TRBV6-3	TRBD2	TRBJ2-1	NA	CASSSRLPTGGIAYNEQFF	TGTGCCAGCAGTTCACGCCTCCCCACGGGGGGGATCGCCTACAATGAGCAGTTCTTC
TRBV5-1	TRBD1	TRBJ2-6	NA	CASSYTTGQGANVLTF	TGCGCCAGCAGCTACACGACAGGGCAAGGGGCCAACGTCCTGACTTTC
TRBV10-2	TRBD1	TRBJ2-7	NA	CASSRQGYEQYF	TGCGCCAGCAGCAGACAGGGGTACGAGCAGTACTTC
TRBV29-1	NA	TRBJ2-5	NA	CSVGRAQETQYF	TGCAGCGTTGGCAGGGCCCAAGAGACCCAGTACTTC
TRBV12-3/TRBV12-4	NA	TRBJ1-5	NA	CASSPRGGAAKHF	TGTGCCAGCAGCCCGAGGGGAGGGGCAGCGAAACATTTT
TRBV11-2	NA	TRBJ1-4	NA	CASSFGVGEKLFF	TGTGCCAGCAGCTTCGGGGTGGGGGAAAAACTGTTTTTT
TRBV4-3	NA	TRBJ1-3	once	CASSQELVRGLSSGNTIYF	TGCGCCAGCAGCCAAGAGCTGGTGAGGGGTCTAAGCTCTGGAAACACCATATATTTT
TRBV18	NA	TRBJ2-2	once	CASSPRVRENTGELFF	TGTGCCAGCTCACCACGGGTGAGGGAGAACACCGGGGAGCTGTTTTTT